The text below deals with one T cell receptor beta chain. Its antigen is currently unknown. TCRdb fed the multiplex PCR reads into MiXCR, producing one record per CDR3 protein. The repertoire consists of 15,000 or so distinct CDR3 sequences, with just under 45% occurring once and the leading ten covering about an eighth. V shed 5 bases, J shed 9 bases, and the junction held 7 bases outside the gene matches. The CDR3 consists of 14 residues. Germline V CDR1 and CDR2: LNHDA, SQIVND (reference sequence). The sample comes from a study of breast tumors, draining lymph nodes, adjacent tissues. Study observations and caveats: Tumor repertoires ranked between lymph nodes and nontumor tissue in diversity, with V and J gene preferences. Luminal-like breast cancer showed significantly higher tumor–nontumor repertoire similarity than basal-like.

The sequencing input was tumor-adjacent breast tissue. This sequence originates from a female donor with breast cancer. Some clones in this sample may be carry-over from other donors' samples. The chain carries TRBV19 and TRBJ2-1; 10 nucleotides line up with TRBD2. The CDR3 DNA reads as TGTGCCAGTAGTGCGGGACTAGCGTTAGGTGAGCAGTTCTTC. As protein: CASSAGLALGEQFF.